This entry features one TCR beta chain sequence. This sample stems from a study of brain metastases from non-small cell lung cancer. Produced via immunoSEQ multiplex PCR; TCRdb's table is partial and in-frame only. The data hold roughly 2,000 clones, with 83% observed a single time. CDR1 and CDR2 from the germline V gene are SEHNR and FQNEAQ (reference sequence). The ends lost 7 bases at V and 8 bases at J; junction bases unmatched: 10. The CDR3 spans 14 residues. The origin of this receptor is a donor at least 40 years old with non-small cell lung cancer. The sequenced sample consisted of tumor-adjacent normal tissue. The chain recombines TRBV7-9 with TRBJ1-2; TRBD1 matches at 10 bases. CDR3 nucleotide sequence: TGTGCCAGCACCTTTTCACCGGGACAGGGGGGCTACACCTTC. Translating gives CASTFSPGQGGYTF.